These 23 T cell receptor beta chains came from one sample sequenced in a study of blood T cell repertoires in COVID-19. Clones were read by immunoSEQ multiplex PCR, and TCRdb kept only the in-frame ones, dropping some. The data show approximately 240,000 clones, 83% seen once. The specimen was peripheral blood. The receptors come from a human donor in a cohort sampled during active COVID-19.

The chain employs TRBV5-6 and TRBJ2-7; D possibly corresponds to TRBD2 (6 bases). This CDR3 has 16 residues. V was cut by 5 bases and J by 2 bases, with 20 bases left in between. CDR1 and CDR2 (germline): SGHDT, YYEEEE. CDR3 amino acids: CASSLRRGGPTYEQYF. The CDR3 DNA follows: TGTGCCAGCAGTTTGAGGCGAGGAGGGCCGACCTACGAGCAGTACTTC.

The chain joins TRBV4-1 to TRBJ1-1, with 7 bases matching TRBD1. With V trimmed by 0 bases and J by 5 bases, 9 bases remained unmatched. Germline V gene sequence: CDR1 MGHRA, CDR2 YSYEKL. The CDR3 totals 16 residues. The DNA for the CDR3 is TGCGCCAGCAGCCAAGACTTGGCCAGGGGGAGGACTGAAGCTTTCTTT. Translated, it gives CASSQDLARGRTEAFF.

The chain employs TRBV24-1 and TRBJ2-5; 7 positions agree with TRBD1. The CDR3 extends over 17 amino acids. The germline gives CDR1 KGHDR, CDR2 SFDVKD. V trimming: 2 bases; J trimming: 5 bases; junction bases outside the gene matches: 13. The CDR3 loop is CATSDYRGPVKGETQYF. CDR3 nucleotide sequence: TGTGCCACCAGTGATTACAGGGGCCCGGTAAAAGGTGAGACCCAGTACTTC.

The J gene is TRBJ2-7, the V gene TRBV6-2 or TRBV6-3, with D possibly matching TRBD2 (7 bases). The length of the CDR3 is 17 residues. V was cut by 0 bases and J by 2 bases, with 17 bases left in between. Germline assignment: CDR1 MNHEY and CDR2 SVGEGT. CDR3 residues: CASSYSVGGRFTYEQYF. The DNA of the CDR3 is TGTGCCAGCAGTTACTCGGTGGGGGGGCGGTTCACCTACGAGCAGTACTTC.

The genes are TRBV27 and TRBJ1-2; D is possibly TRBD1 (6 bases). CDR3 size: 14 residues. The V gene's germline CDR1 is MNHEY and CDR2 SMNVEV (reference sequence). The V and J ends lost 8 bases and 5 bases respectively, with 18 bases between them. The CDR3 DNA reads TGTGCCAGCTCCCCGACAGGAGTCCGGTATGGCTACACCTTC. Its protein product is CASSPTGVRYGYTF.

The CDR3 DNA reads TGTGCCAGCAGCCCCGGGAGGGAGCAGTACTTC. Translation: CASSPGREQYF. The chain joins TRBV12-3 or TRBV12-4 to TRBJ2-7; 7 positions agree with TRBD2. CDR3 size: 11 residues. J was trimmed by 7 bases and V by 6 bases; bases with no gene match: 3.

This clone was seen a few times. This CDR3 reads CAISPGLAGGEQYF. CDR3 sequence (DNA): TGTGCCATCAGCCCTGGACTAGCGGGGGGAGAGCAGTACTTC. The rearrangement links TRBV10-3 to TRBJ2-7; 14 nucleotides match TRBD2. With V trimmed by 6 bases and J by 7 bases, 5 bases remained unmatched. The CDR3 extends over 14 amino acids. Germline CDR1 ENHRY, CDR2 SYGVKD.

The chain couples TRBV6-4 to TRBJ1-6; 7 bases match TRBD1. This CDR3 has 15 amino acids. V lost 7 bases, J lost 5 bases, and 8 bases stayed unmatched. CDR1 and CDR2 from the germline V gene are MRHNA and SNTAGT. The CDR3 DNA reads TGTGCCAGCACTCACGACAGGGATAATAATTCACCCCTCCACTTT. It is translated as CASTHDRDNNSPLHF.

V usage is TRBV3-1 (or the pseudogene TRBV3-2) and J usage is TRBJ2-5, with 9 bases identical to TRBD1. The CDR3 contains 16 residues. From germline, CDR1 is LGHDT and CDR2 YNNKEL (reference sequence). Germline trimming cut 4 bases from V and 4 bases from J; bases unmatched to any gene: 10. The CDR3: CASSLPGVDRGETQYF. In nucleotides, the CDR3 is TGTGCCAGCAGCCTCCCAGGTGTGGACAGGGGAGAGACCCAGTACTTC.

The V call is TRBV24-1, the J call TRBJ2-2; 7 nucleotides align to TRBD1. The CDR3 covers 16 residues. CDR1 and CDR2 (germline): KGHDR, SFDVKD. V was pared by 3 bases and J by 3 bases, with 6 bases of the junction left unmatched. The CDR3 coding sequence is TGTGCCACCAGTGATCCGACAGGGCATCACACCGGGGAGCTGTTTTTT. Protein: CATSDPTGHHTGELFF.

This clone occurred once. The V gene is TRBV5-4, the J gene TRBJ2-7, with TRBD1 matching 9 bases. Germline CDR1 SGHNT, CDR2 YYREEE (reference sequence). V shed 3 bases, J shed 3 bases, and the junction held 1 base outside the gene matches. This CDR3 comprises 13 residues. The CDR3: CASSWGQGYEQYF. For the CDR3, the DNA is TGTGCCAGCAGCTGGGGACAGGGCTACGAGCAGTACTTC.

The CDR3 sequence is CASSFMTGGLNSGANVLTF. CDR3 bases: TGTGCCAGCAGCTTCATGACAGGGGGTTTGAACTCTGGGGCCAACGTCCTGACTTTC. The rearrangement joins TRBV7-9 to TRBJ2-6; 9 bases are a match to TRBD1. Per the germline V gene, CDR1 is SEHNR and CDR2 is FQNEAQ (reference sequence). The CDR3 totals 19 residues. Trimming at V came to 3 bases and at J to 0 bases, leaving 9 bases not matched to a gene.

V and J are TRBV3-1 (or the pseudogene TRBV3-2) and TRBJ2-3; a possible D gene is TRBD1 (5 bases). The CDR3 loop spans 16 amino acids. Germline V gene data show CDR1 as LGHDT and CDR2 as YNNKEL (reference sequence). Trimming left V 3 bases short and J 5 bases short, with 18 bases between. The CDR3 reads CASSHIPGPQGDTQYF. The CDR3 bases are TGTGCCAGCAGCCACATCCCGGGCCCTCAGGGAGATACGCAGTATTTT.

The chain uses TRBV5-1 and TRBJ2-2, with D hard to call. The CDR3 extends over 14 amino acids. Deletions cut 2 bases from V and 6 bases from J, with 11 bases between. Germline CDR1 and CDR2: SGHRS and YFSETQ. In nucleotides, the CDR3 is TGCGCCAGCAGCTTCATCCGCGAATCCGGGGAGCTGTTTTTT. The encoded protein is CASSFIRESGELFF.

The CDR3 sequence is CSVKEGAGTYEQYF. The CDR3 DNA reads TGCAGCGTCAAAGAGGGCGCGGGAACCTACGAGCAGTACTTC. The V gene is TRBV29-1, the J gene TRBJ2-7, with D perhaps matching TRBD2 (6 bases). From germline, CDR1 is SQVTM and CDR2 ANQGSEA. The CDR3 covers 14 residues. V was pared by 6 bases and J by 2 bases, with 17 bases between.

The chain employs TRBV24-1 and TRBJ2-7; 11 nucleotides line up with TRBD1. Unmatched junction bases numbered 6, after V lost 4 bases and J lost 5 bases. Germline lookup yields CDR1 KGHDR and CDR2 SFDVKD. CDR3 length: 15 residues. The CDR3 is CATSEAGTGGNEQYF. CDR3 DNA: TGTGCCACCAGTGAGGCCGGGACAGGGGGTAACGAGCAGTACTTC.

This clone has only a few counts. The J gene is TRBJ1-3, the V gene TRBV10-2, with D perhaps matching TRBD1 (6 bases). CDR1 is WSHSY and CDR2 is SAAADI in the germline V gene. The CDR3 consists of 15 residues. Trimming stripped 6 bases from V and 3 bases from J, with 15 bases between. For the CDR3, the DNA is TGCGCCAGCAGGGATCCAGGGGCGAATGGAAACACCATATATTTT. Translating gives CASRDPGANGNTIYF.

The chain links TRBV18 to TRBJ1-5; TRBD1 agrees at 7 bases. After removal of 2 bases from V and 11 bases from J, the junction contained 9 bases not matched to a gene. There are 14 residues in the CDR3. Germline CDR1 KGHSH, CDR2 LQKENI. CDR3 protein: CASSPDRERVAQHF. The CDR3 DNA reads as TGTGCCAGCTCACCAGACAGGGAGAGGGTAGCCCAGCATTTT.

The chain employs TRBV18 and TRBJ2-7; 9 bases are shared with TRBD1. The V and J ends lost 3 bases and 2 bases, in that order; junction bases with no gene match: 8. Looked up from germline, CDR1 is KGHSH and CDR2 is LQKENI. The CDR3 totals 16 residues. The CDR3 reads CASSPKQGASAYEQYF. CDR3 bases: TGTGCCAGCTCACCTAAACAGGGGGCGTCGGCCTACGAGCAGTACTTC.

This rearrangement joins TRBV15 to TRBJ2-7, with D perhaps matching TRBD2 (6 bases). V lost 0 bases, J lost 3 bases, and 12 bases lay in between. Per the germline V gene, CDR1 is LNHNV and CDR2 is YYDKDF (reference sequence). This CDR3 has 15 residues. CDR3 nucleotides: TGTGCCACCAGCAGAGACGGGACTCTGGGCTACGAGCAGTACTTC. It translates to CATSRDGTLGYEQYF.

Written as DNA, the CDR3 is TGTGCCAGCAAAGATCCCGGGGGCTACAATGAGCAGTTCTTC. This codes for CASKDPGGYNEQFF. The chain employs TRBV6-5 and TRBJ2-1; D is possibly TRBD2 (6 bases). CDR1 is MNHEY, CDR2 SVGAGI, per germline. With 7 bases removed from V and 3 bases from J, the gap between germline ends came to 13 bases. CDR3 length: 14 residues.

With regard to this clone: Other DNA sequences in the sample encode the same CDR3. V and J are TRBV18 and TRBJ1-1; TRBD1 might be the D (5 bases). The CDR3 totals 13 residues. In germline, CDR1 is KGHSH, CDR2 LQKENI. The V gene lost 3 bases and the J gene lost 4 bases, with 9 bases spanning the gap. The CDR3 loop reads CASSPWGGTEAFF. CDR3 nucleotides: TGTGCCAGCTCACCGTGGGGCGGCACTGAAGCTTTCTTT. The full variable domain, in which reference TRBV18 and TRBJ1-1 provide the parts outside the CDR3, is NAGVMQNPRHLVRRRGQEARLRCSPMKGHSHVYWYRQLPEEGLKFMVYLQKENIIDESGMPKERFSAEFPKEGPSILRIQQVVRGDSAAYFCASSPWGGTEAFFGQGTRLTVV.

This clone appeared once. The chain employs TRBV6-5 and TRBJ1-5; D perhaps matches TRBD1 (6 bases). The ends were cut back, 6 bases at V and 9 bases at J, with 21 bases in the middle. The germline V gene encodes CDR1 MNHEY and CDR2 SVGAGI. The CDR3 contains 15 residues. CDR3 sequence: CASRPNRDPFRPQHF. The DNA of the CDR3 is TGTGCCAGCAGACCCAACAGGGATCCCTTTCGGCCCCAGCATTTT.